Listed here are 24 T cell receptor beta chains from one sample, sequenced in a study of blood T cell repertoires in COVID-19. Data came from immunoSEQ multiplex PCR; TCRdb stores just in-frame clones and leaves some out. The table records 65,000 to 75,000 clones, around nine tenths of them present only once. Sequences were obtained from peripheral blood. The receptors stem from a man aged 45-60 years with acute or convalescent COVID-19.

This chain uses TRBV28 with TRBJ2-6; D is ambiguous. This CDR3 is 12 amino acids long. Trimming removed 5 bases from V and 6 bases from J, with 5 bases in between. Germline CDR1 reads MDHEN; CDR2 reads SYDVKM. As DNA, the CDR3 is TGTGCCAGCAGTAAGCAGGCCAACGTCCTGACTTTC. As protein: CASSKQANVLTF.

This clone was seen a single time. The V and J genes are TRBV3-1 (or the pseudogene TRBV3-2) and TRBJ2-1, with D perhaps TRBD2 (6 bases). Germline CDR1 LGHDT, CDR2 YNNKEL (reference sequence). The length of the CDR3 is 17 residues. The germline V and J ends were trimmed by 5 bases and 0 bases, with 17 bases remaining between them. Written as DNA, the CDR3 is TGTGCCAGCAGCTCAGACCTCAGGCGGGGCTCCTACAATGAGCAGTTCTTC. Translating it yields CASSSDLRRGSYNEQFF.

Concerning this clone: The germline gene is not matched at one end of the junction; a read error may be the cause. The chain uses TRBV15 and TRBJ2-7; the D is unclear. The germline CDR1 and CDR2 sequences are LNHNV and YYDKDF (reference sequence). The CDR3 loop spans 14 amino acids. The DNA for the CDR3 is TGTGCCACCAGCCGAGATTTGGGCACCTACGAGCAGTACTTC. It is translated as CATSRDLGTYEQYF.

The CDR3 coding sequence is TGTGCCAGCGGTAACAGGGTGGGCACTGAAGCTTTCTTT. This translates into CASGNRVGTEAFF. The chain couples TRBV27 to TRBJ1-1; D might be TRBD1 (6 bases). The CDR3 spans 13 residues. Looked up from germline, CDR1 is MNHEY and CDR2 is SMNVEV (reference sequence). Trimming stripped 8 bases from V and 4 bases from J, with 14 bases between.

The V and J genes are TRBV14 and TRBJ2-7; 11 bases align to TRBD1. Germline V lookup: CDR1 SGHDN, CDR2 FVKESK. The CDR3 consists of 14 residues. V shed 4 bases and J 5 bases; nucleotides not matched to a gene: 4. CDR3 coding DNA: TGTGCCAGCAGCCGAAGGACAGGGGGCGACGAGCAGTACTTC. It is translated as CASSRRTGGDEQYF.

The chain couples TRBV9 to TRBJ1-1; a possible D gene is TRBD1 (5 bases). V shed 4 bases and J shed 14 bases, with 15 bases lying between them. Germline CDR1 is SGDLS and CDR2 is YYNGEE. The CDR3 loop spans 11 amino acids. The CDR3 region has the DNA TGTGCCAGCAGCCTCTCAGGGAACTTGTTCTTT. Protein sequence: CASSLSGNLFF.

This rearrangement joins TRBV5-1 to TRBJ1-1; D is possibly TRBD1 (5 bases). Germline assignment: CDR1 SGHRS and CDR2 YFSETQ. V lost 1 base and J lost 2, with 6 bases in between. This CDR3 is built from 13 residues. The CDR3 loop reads CASSLRGNTEAFF. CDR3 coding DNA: TGCGCCAGCAGCTTGAGGGGTAACACTGAAGCTTTCTTT.

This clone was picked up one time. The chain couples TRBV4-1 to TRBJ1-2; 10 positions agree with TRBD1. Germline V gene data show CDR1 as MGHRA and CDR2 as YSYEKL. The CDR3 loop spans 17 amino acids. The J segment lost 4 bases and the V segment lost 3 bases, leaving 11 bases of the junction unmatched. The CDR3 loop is CASSHGQGGTGVYGYTF. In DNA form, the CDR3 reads TGCGCCAGCAGCCATGGCCAGGGCGGGACAGGGGTCTATGGCTACACCTTC.

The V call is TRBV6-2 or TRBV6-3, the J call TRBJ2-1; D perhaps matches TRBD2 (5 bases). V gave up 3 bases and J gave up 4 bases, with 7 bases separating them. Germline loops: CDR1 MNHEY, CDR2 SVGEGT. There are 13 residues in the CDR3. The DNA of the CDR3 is TGTGCCAGCAGTTATACGGGGTACAATGAGCAGTTCTTC. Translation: CASSYTGYNEQFF.

The CDR3 loop reads CASSVEGYSPLHF. The DNA of the CDR3 is TGTGCCAGCAGCGTAGAGGGGTATTCACCCCTCCACTTT. The J gene is TRBJ1-6, the V gene TRBV9; maybe TRBD1 (5 bases). Trimming pared 0 bases from V and 8 bases from J, leaving 6 bases between. The V gene's germline CDR1 is SGDLS and CDR2 YYNGEE. This CDR3 has 13 amino acids.

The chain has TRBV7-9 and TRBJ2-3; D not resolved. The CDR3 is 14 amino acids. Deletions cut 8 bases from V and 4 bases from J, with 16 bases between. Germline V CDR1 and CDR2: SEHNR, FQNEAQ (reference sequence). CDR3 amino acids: CASGFPLTPDTQYF. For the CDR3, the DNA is TGTGCCAGCGGTTTTCCCCTTACACCAGATACGCAGTATTTT.

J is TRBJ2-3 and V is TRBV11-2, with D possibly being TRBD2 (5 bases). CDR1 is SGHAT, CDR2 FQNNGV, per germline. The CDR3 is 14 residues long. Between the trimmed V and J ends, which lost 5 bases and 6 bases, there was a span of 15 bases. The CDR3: CASSETGWEDTQYF. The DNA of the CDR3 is TGTGCCAGCAGCGAGACGGGCTGGGAGGATACGCAGTATTTT. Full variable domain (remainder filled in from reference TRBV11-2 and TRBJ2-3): EAGVAQSPRYKIIEKRQSVAFWCNPISGHATLYWYQQILGQGPKLLIQFQNNGVVDDSQLPKDRFSAERLKGVDSTLKIQPAKLEDSAVYLCASSETGWEDTQYFGPGTRLTVL.

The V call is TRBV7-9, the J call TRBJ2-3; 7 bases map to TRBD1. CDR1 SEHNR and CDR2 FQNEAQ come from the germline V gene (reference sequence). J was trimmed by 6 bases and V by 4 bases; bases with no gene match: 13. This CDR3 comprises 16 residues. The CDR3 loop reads CASSSRQGSPTDTQYF. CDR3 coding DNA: TGTGCCAGCAGCTCGCGACAGGGCTCTCCTACGGATACGCAGTATTTT. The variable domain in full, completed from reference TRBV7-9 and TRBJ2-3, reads DTGVSQNPRHKITKRGQNVTFRCDPISEHNRLYWYRQTLGQGPEFLTYFQNEAQLEKSRLLSDRFSAERPKGSFSTLEIQRTEQGDSAMYLCASSSRQGSPTDTQYFGPGTRLTVL.

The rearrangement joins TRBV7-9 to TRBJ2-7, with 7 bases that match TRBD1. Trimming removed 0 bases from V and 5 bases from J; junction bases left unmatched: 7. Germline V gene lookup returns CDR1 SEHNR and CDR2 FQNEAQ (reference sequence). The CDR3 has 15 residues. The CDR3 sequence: CASSLARSGGNEQYF. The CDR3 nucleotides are TGTGCCAGCAGCTTAGCGCGGTCAGGGGGTAACGAGCAGTACTTC.

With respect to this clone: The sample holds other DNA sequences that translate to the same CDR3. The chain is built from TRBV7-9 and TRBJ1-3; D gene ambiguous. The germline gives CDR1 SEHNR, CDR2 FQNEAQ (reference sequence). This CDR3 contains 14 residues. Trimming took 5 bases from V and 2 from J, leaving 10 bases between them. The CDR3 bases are TGTGCCAGCAGCCCTGGCAGAACTGGAAACACCATATATTTT. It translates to CASSPGRTGNTIYF. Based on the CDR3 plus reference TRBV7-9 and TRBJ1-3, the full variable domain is DTGVSQNPRHKITKRGQNVTFRCDPISEHNRLYWYRQTLGQGPEFLTYFQNEAQLEKSRLLSDRFSAERPKGSFSTLEIQRTEQGDSAMYLCASSPGRTGNTIYFGEGSWLTVV.

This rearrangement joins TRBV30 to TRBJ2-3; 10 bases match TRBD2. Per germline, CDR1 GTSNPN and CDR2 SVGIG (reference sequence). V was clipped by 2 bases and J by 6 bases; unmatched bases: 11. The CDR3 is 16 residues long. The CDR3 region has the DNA TGTGCCTGGAGTTCCCCAAGCGGGGGGGCCGGGGATACGCAGTATTTT. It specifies CAWSSPSGGAGDTQYF.

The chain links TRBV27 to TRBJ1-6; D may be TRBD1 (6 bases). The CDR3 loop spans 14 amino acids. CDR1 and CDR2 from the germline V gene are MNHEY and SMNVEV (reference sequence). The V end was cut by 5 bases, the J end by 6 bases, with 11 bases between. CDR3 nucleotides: TGTGCCAGCAGTATAAACAGGGCTAATTCACCCCTCCACTTT. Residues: CASSINRANSPLHF.

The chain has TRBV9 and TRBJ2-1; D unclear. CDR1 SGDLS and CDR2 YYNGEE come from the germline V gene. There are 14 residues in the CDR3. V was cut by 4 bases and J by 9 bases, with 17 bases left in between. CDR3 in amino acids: CASSPRAESGEQFF. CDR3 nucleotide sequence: TGTGCCAGCAGCCCCCGTGCCGAGAGTGGTGAGCAGTTCTTC. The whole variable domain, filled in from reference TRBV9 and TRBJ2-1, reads DSGVTQTPKHLITATGQRVTLRCSPRSGDLSVYWYQQSLDQGLQFLIQYYNGEERAKGNILERFSAQQFPDLHSELNLSSLELGDSALYFCASSPRAESGEQFFGPGTRLTVL.

DNA for the CDR3: TGTGCCAGCAGCCTTTGGCGAGCGGGAGGGCGGGAGACCCAGTACTTC. Protein: CASSLWRAGGRETQYF. The chain couples TRBV7-8 to TRBJ2-5, with 10 bases identical to TRBD2. J was trimmed by 5 bases and V by 5 bases; bases with no gene match: 11. This CDR3 region has 16 residues. In germline, CDR1 is SGHVS, CDR2 FQNEAQ.

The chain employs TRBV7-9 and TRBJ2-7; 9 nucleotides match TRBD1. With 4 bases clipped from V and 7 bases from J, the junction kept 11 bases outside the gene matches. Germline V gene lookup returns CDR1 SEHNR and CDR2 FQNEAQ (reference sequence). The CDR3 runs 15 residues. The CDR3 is CASSSRTGAAWEQYF. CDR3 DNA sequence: TGTGCCAGCAGCTCCCGGACAGGGGCAGCCTGGGAGCAGTACTTC.

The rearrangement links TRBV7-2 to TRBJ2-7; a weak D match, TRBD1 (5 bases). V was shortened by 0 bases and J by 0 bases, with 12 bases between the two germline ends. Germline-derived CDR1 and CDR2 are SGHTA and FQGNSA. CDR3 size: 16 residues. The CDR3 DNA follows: TGTGCCAGCAGCTTAGCGCCCAGGGCCACCTCCTACGAGCAGTACTTC. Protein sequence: CASSLAPRATSYEQYF.

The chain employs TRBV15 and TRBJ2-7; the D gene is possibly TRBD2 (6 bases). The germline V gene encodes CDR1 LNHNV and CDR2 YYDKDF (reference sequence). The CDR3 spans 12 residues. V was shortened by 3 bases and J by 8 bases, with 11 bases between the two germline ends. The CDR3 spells CATSRNREKQYF. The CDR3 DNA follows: TGTGCCACCAGCAGGAACCGGGAGAAGCAGTACTTC.

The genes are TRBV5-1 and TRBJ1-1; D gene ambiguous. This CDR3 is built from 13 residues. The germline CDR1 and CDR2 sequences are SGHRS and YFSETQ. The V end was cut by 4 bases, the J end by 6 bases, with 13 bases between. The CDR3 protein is CASSMTQEAEAFF. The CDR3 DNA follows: TGCGCCAGCAGCATGACCCAGGAGGCTGAAGCTTTCTTT.

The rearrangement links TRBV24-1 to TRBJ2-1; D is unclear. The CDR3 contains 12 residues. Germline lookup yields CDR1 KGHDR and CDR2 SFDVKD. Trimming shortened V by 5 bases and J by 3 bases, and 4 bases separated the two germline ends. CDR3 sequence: CATSGLYNEQFF. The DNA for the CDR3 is TGTGCCACCAGTGGTCTCTACAATGAGCAGTTCTTC.